Listed here are 4 T cell receptor beta chains from one sample, sequenced in a study of blood T cell repertoires in COVID-19. The protocol was immunoSEQ multiplex PCR, while the TCRdb copy is restricted to in-frame clones and leaves out a portion. The profile shows under 200,000 clones, roughly 80% of them singletons. The sample consisted of PBMCs or T cells enriched from blood (not recorded which). These TCRs come from a woman between 50 and 59 years old who had recovered from COVID-19.

The genes are TRBV7-3 and TRBJ2-3; 8 bases are a match to TRBD2. V was clipped by 4 bases and J by 3 bases; unmatched bases: 9. The CDR3 extends over 16 amino acids. Germline CDR1 and CDR2: SGHTA and FQGTGA. The CDR3 DNA reads as TGTGCCAGCAGCTCCAGGGAGGGCGGGGGGACAGATACGCAGTATTTT. The encoded protein is CASSSREGGGTDTQYF.

The chain combines TRBV5-5 with TRBJ2-7; TRBD2 is a possible D gene (5 bases). This CDR3 is built from 13 residues. Trimming left V 4 bases short and J 7 bases short, with 15 bases between. The V gene's germline CDR1 is SGHKS and CDR2 YYEKEE (reference sequence). DNA of the CDR3: TGTGCCAGCAGCCCCGGATTTCGGGGAGAGCAGTACTTC. Translated, it gives CASSPGFRGEQYF. The whole variable domain, remainder taken from reference TRBV5-5 and TRBJ2-7, is DAGVTQSPTHLIKTRGQQVTLRCSPISGHKSVSWYQQVLGQGPQFIFQYYEKEERGRGNFPDRFSARQFPNYSSELNVNALLLGDSALYLCASSPGFRGEQYFGPGTRLTVT.

The chain uses TRBV28 and TRBJ1-2; D is unresolved. CDR1 and CDR2 (germline): MDHEN, SYDVKM. Trimming removed 9 bases from V and 3 bases from J, with 14 bases in between. This CDR3 has 13 residues. The CDR3 loop reads CASLDGRYYGYTF. CDR3 DNA: TGTGCCAGTCTGGATGGGCGTTACTATGGCTACACCTTC.

V is TRBV4-2 and J is TRBJ2-1; 8 nucleotides align to TRBD2. J was trimmed by 4 bases and V by 0 bases; bases with no gene match: 5. The CDR3 consists of 16 residues. From germline, CDR1 is LGHNA and CDR2 YNFKEQ. The CDR3 sequence is CASSQDIQRGYNEQFF. Written as DNA, the CDR3 is TGTGCCAGCAGCCAAGATATCCAGCGGGGGTACAATGAGCAGTTCTTC.